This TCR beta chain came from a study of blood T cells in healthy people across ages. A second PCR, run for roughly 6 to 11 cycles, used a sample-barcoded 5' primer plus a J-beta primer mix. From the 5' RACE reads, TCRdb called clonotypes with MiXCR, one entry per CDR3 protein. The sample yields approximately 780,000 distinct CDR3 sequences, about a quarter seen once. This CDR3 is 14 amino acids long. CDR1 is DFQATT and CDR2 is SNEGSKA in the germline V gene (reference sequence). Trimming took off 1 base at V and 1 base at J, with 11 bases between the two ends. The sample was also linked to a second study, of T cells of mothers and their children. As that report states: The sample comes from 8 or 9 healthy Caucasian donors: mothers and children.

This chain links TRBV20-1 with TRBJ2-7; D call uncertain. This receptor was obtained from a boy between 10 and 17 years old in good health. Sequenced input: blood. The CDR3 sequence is CSARGQYTSYEQYF. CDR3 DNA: TGCAGTGCTAGAGGGCAGTATACATCCTACGAGCAGTACTTC.